The entry below gives a single T cell receptor (beta chain) sequence along with its context. It is likely a read error, because the conserved phenylalanine at the end of the CDR3 is missing. The source of the blood RNA was unsorted whole blood, and germline DNA was extracted as well. The authors made TCR beta cDNA from about 500 ng total RNA with a constant-region primer. Library construction for TCR beta comprised three nested multiplex PCR rounds performed with slightly modified ARM-PCR. TCRdb analysed the multiplex PCR reads with MiXCR anew, one entry per CDR3 protein. The sample holds about 320,000 distinct CDR3 sequences, 65% seen once. The sample is drawn from a study of tumor-infiltrating lymphocytes in primary liver carcinoma. Study-wide background: Aged between 30 and 69 years, the patients were men and women.

Material: peripheral blood. This TCR was sampled from a man aged 40-49 years with primary liver carcinoma and hepatitis B virus infection.

In DNA form, the CDR3 reads TGCACCAGCAGCCCGACGGTGGTACCCTCTGAAGCTTTCTAT. Translation: CTSSPTVVPSEAFY. J is TRBJ1-1 and V is TRBV4-3, with D unclear. This CDR3 contains 14 residues. CDR1 is LGHNA and CDR2 is YSLEER in the germline V gene.